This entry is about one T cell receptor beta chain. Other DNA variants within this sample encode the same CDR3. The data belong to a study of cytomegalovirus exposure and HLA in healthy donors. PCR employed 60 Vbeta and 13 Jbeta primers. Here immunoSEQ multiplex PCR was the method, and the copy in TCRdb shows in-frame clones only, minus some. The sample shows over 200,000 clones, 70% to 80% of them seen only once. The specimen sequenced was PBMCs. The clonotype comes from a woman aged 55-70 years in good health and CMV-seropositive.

The CDR3 is CASSFGGTGANVLTF. The CDR3 nucleotides are TGTGCCAGCAGTTTCGGGGGAACTGGGGCCAACGTCCTGACTTTC. J is TRBJ2-6 and V is TRBV27, with D maybe TRBD2 (6 bases). This CDR3 spans 15 amino acids. Trimming pared 3 bases from V and 2 bases from J, leaving 8 bases between. The germline V gene encodes CDR1 MNHEY and CDR2 SMNVEV (reference sequence).